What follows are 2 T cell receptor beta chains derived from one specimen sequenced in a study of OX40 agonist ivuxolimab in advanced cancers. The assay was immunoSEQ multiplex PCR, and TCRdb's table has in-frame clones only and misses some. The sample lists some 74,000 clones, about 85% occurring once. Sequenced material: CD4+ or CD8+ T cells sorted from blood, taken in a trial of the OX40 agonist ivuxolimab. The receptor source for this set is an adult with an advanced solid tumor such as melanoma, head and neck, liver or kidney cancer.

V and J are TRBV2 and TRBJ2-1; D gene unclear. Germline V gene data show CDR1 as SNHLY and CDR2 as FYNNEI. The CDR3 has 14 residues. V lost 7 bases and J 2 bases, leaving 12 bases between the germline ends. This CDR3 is CASTQGLAYNEQFF. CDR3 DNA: TGTGCCAGCACCCAAGGGCTAGCCTACAATGAGCAGTTCTTC.

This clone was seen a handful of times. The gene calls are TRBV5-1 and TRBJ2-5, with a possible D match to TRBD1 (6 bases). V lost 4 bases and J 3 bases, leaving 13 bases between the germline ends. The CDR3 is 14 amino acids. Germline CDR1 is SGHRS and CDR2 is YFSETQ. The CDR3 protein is CASSRRGIEETQYF. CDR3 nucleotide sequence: TGCGCCAGCAGCCGTAGGGGGATAGAAGAGACCCAGTACTTC. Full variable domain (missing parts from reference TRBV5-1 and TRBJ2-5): KAGVTQTPRYLIKTRGQQVTLSCSPISGHRSVSWYQQTPGQGLQFLFEYFSETQRNKGNFPGRFSGRQFSNSRSEMNVSTLELGDSALYLCASSRRGIEETQYFGPGTRLLVL.